The sequence of this TCR beta chain was determined in a study of T cell responses to AZD1222 COVID-19 vaccine. Study outcomes and limitations: Once two AZD1222 doses were given, Spike-specific TCR breadth and depth went up. Across the whole spike, CD4 TCRs peaked at regions 160-218 and 743-854. Only five to seven individuals given AZD1222 were seropositive at baseline.

Regarding this clone: Its antigen remains unknown.

This table comes from immunoSEQ multiplex PCR, and its TCRdb copy is limited to in-frame clones, with some not included. The table lists 120,000 to 150,000 clones, 85% to 90% of them singletons. After removal of 6 bases from V and 4 bases from J, the junction contained 4 bases not matched to a gene. Germline V gives CDR1 SNHLY, CDR2 FYNNEI. This CDR3 comprises 13 residues. The receptor was isolated from an adult who received the AZD1222 COVID-19 vaccine. The sequencing used peripheral blood, collected 28 days after the second AZD1222 dose. The chain links TRBV2 to TRBJ2-7; TRBD1 matches at 9 bases. This CDR3 is CASRGQGSYEQYF. For the CDR3, the DNA is TGTGCCAGCAGGGGACAGGGAAGTTACGAGCAGTACTTC.